This entry lists 32 T cell receptor beta chains sequenced from one sample in a study of blood T cell repertoires in COVID-19. This table comes from immunoSEQ multiplex PCR, and its TCRdb copy is limited to in-frame clones, with some not included. Among more than 65,000 clones listed, about 90% were seen once. The specimen sequenced was peripheral blood. The origin of the receptors is a human donor in a cohort sampled during active COVID-19.

The chain carries TRBV7-3 and TRBJ2-7; tentatively, D is TRBD2 (5 bases). The CDR3 is 12 amino acids. V lost 5 bases to trimming and J lost 6 bases, with 11 bases between them. The germline V gene has CDR1 SGHTA and CDR2 FQGTGA. The CDR3 loop reads CASSAGTIEQYF. In DNA, the CDR3 is TGTGCCAGCAGCGCGGGCACGATCGAGCAGTACTTC.

This rearrangement joins TRBV9 to TRBJ1-2; 9 bases agree with TRBD1. The ends lost 8 bases at V and 2 bases at J; junction bases unmatched: 16. Looked up from germline, CDR1 is SGDLS and CDR2 is YYNGEE. The CDR3 length is 17 residues. CDR3 region: CARCRIPPGQGNYGYTF. CDR3 nucleotide sequence: TGTGCCAGATGCAGGATCCCCCCGGGACAGGGAAACTATGGCTACACCTTC.

The chain carries TRBV9 and TRBJ1-6, with D maybe TRBD1 (6 bases). The length of the CDR3 is 14 residues. Germline loops: CDR1 SGDLS, CDR2 YYNGEE. V lost 3 bases to trimming and J lost 8 bases, with 12 bases between them. CDR3 amino acids: CASSETGEDSPLHF. In DNA form, the CDR3 reads TGTGCCAGCAGCGAGACAGGAGAGGATTCACCCCTCCACTTT.

V gene TRBV29-1 combines with J gene TRBJ2-1, with TRBD2 matching 11 bases. CDR3 size: 16 residues. CDR1 SQVTM and CDR2 ANQGSEA come from the germline V gene. V gave up 3 bases and J gave up 7 bases; unmatched junction bases: 11. The CDR3 nucleotides are TGCAGCGTTGAGGCGCTAGCGGGGGGCGAGAGAAATGAGCAGTTCTTC. It codes for CSVEALAGGERNEQFF.

The chain uses TRBV5-1 and TRBJ1-1, with 7 bases fitting TRBD1. V lost 3 bases and J lost 8; bases outside the gene matches: 4. Looked up from germline, CDR1 is SGHRS and CDR2 is YFSETQ. This CDR3 is built from 12 residues. The CDR3 loop reads CASSSSRGEAFF. The DNA of the CDR3 is TGCGCCAGCAGCTCCTCCAGGGGGGAAGCTTTCTTT.

The V and J genes are TRBV7-3 and TRBJ2-7; tentative D call: TRBD1 (5 bases). The CDR3 covers 14 residues. Germline CDR1 reads SGHTA; CDR2 reads FQGTGA. Trimming removed 7 bases at V and 2 bases at J, with 15 bases between. The CDR3 is CASIWGRRTYEQYF. In nucleotides, the CDR3 is TGTGCCAGCATTTGGGGCCGCCGCACCTACGAGCAGTACTTC.

For the CDR3, the DNA is TGTGCCAGCAGAACTGGGACACGCCCTGAAGCTTTCTTT. Amino acid sequence: CASRTGTRPEAFF. The rearrangement joins TRBV27 to TRBJ1-1; tentative D call: TRBD1 (6 bases). This CDR3 is built from 13 residues. Per germline, CDR1 MNHEY and CDR2 SMNVEV (reference sequence). V dropped 6 bases and J dropped 6 bases, with 14 bases sitting between them.

The J gene is TRBJ1-2, the V gene TRBV6-1; D may be TRBD1 (5 bases). This CDR3 is built from 13 residues. Germline V gives CDR1 MNHNS, CDR2 SASEGT. V was pared by 0 bases and J by 8 bases, with 10 bases between. CDR3 nucleotides: TGTGCCAGCAGTGAAGCTCGGGGGGGAGGCTACACCTTC. It encodes CASSEARGGGYTF.

The V call is TRBV6-2 or TRBV6-3, the J call TRBJ1-6; TRBD1 matches 7 bases. V lost 3 bases to trimming and J lost 10 bases; unmatched junction nucleotides: 15. The CDR3 sequence is 17 residues long. Germline CDR1 and CDR2: MNHEY and SVGEGT. CDR3 sequence reads: CASSYNPGLRGRSPLHF. CDR3 sequence (DNA): TGTGCCAGCAGTTATAATCCGGGCCTCAGGGGGAGATCACCCCTCCACTTT.

The chain links TRBV6-5 to TRBJ1-1; the D gene is possibly TRBD1 (6 bases). The ends were cut back, 2 bases at V and 5 bases at J, with 15 bases in the middle. The CDR3 runs 15 residues. The V gene's germline CDR1 is MNHEY and CDR2 SVGAGI. This CDR3 is CASSYAHEGGTEAFF. Written as DNA, the CDR3 is TGTGCCAGCAGTTACGCCCACGAGGGGGGGACTGAAGCTTTCTTT.

The chain joins TRBV7-8 to TRBJ1-6; TRBD1 matches 10 bases. After removal of 4 bases from V and 7 bases from J, the junction contained 1 base not matched to a gene. CDR1 is SGHVS and CDR2 is FQNEAQ in the germline V gene. There are 14 residues in the CDR3. The CDR3 sequence: CASSSDRGNSPLHF. The CDR3 bases are TGTGCCAGCAGCTCGGACAGGGGGAATTCACCCCTCCACTTT.

The chain has TRBV2 and TRBJ1-5, with TRBD1 as a possible D gene (5 bases). Between the trimmed V and J ends, which lost 5 bases and 2 bases, there was a span of 13 bases. This CDR3 comprises 15 residues. Germline CDR1 reads SNHLY; CDR2 reads FYNNEI. CDR3 in amino acids: CASSKEGFGNQPQHF. Here the CDR3 DNA reads TGTGCCAGCAGTAAAGAGGGGTTCGGCAATCAGCCCCAGCATTTT. The full variable domain, its missing parts supplied by reference TRBV2 and TRBJ1-5, is EPEVTQTPSHQVTQMGQEVILRCVPISNHLYFYWYRQILGQKVEFLVSFYNNEISEKSEIFDDQFSVERPDGSNFTLKIRSTKLEDSAMYFCASSKEGFGNQPQHFGDGTRLSIL.

The rearrangement links TRBV11-2 to TRBJ1-1; 7 bases are shared with TRBD1. The CDR3 spans 14 residues. V lost 4 bases and J lost 3; bases outside the gene matches: 5. The germline V gene encodes CDR1 SGHAT and CDR2 FQNNGV. CDR3 in amino acids: CASSSTGDDTEAFF. The CDR3 nucleotides are TGTGCCAGCAGCTCCACAGGGGACGACACTGAAGCTTTCTTT.

The genes are TRBV9 and TRBJ1-5, with 7 bases that match TRBD1. CDR1 SGDLS and CDR2 YYNGEE come from the germline V gene. V shed 3 bases, J shed 3 bases, and the junction held 3 bases outside the gene matches. This CDR3 spans 14 amino acids. The CDR3 bases are TGTGCCAGCAGCGCAGGGGGTGTCAATCAGCCCCAGCATTTT. Its translation: CASSAGGVNQPQHF.

The chain links TRBV15 to TRBJ1-2, with 7 bases aligning to TRBD1. CDR3 length: 14 amino acids. In germline, CDR1 is LNHNV, CDR2 YYDKDF (reference sequence). Trimming removed 7 bases from V and 4 bases from J; junction bases left unmatched: 9. This CDR3 is CATTLQGLSYGYTF. The DNA of the CDR3 is TGTGCCACCACCCTACAGGGGTTGAGCTATGGCTACACCTTC.

This clone has only one observation. V gene TRBV30 combines with J gene TRBJ1-3; D unclear. Trimming left V 3 bases short and J 4 bases short, with 7 bases between. Germline CDR1 GTSNPN, CDR2 SVGIG (reference sequence). The CDR3 length is 12 residues. CDR3 sequence: CAWSGGGNTIYF. CDR3 in DNA: TGTGCCTGGAGCGGAGGGGGAAACACCATATATTTT.

This chain links TRBV27 with TRBJ1-1; D not resolved. The length of the CDR3 is 12 residues. The V end was cut by 6 bases, the J end by 7 bases, with 12 bases between. Germline CDR1 reads MNHEY; CDR2 reads SMNVEV (reference sequence). The DNA of the CDR3 is TGTGCCAGCAGCCCCGGGTTAGGTGAAGCTTTCTTT. Its translation: CASSPGLGEAFF.

The chain is built from TRBV27 and TRBJ2-7; possibly TRBD2 for D (5 bases). There are 14 residues in the CDR3. Germline assignment: CDR1 MNHEY and CDR2 SMNVEV (reference sequence). V shed 4 bases and J shed 5 bases, with 15 bases lying between them. CDR3 nucleotides: TGTGCCAGCAGTTCGGGATCATCCACGGACGAGCAGTACTTC. It translates to CASSSGSSTDEQYF.

V usage is TRBV29-1 and J usage is TRBJ2-7; perhaps TRBD1 as D (6 bases). The V end lost 2 bases, the J end lost 1 base, and 9 bases lay between the germline ends. The CDR3 runs 13 residues. Germline-derived CDR1 and CDR2 are SQVTM and ANQGSEA. CDR3 in DNA: TGCAGCGTTGAAAAAACAGGGTCCTACGAGCAGTACTTC. It encodes CSVEKTGSYEQYF.

This sequence joins TRBV6-5 and TRBJ2-7; tentative D call: TRBD1 (6 bases). In germline, CDR1 is MNHEY, CDR2 SVGAGI. This CDR3 has 14 amino acids. V gave up 5 bases and J gave up 0 bases, with 11 bases separating them. The CDR3 DNA follows: TGTGCCAGCAGTATTCGGACAGTCTCCTACGAGCAGTACTTC. This gives the protein CASSIRTVSYEQYF.

The genes are TRBV7-6 and TRBJ2-5, with TRBD2 identical over 8 bases. Trimming at V came to 6 bases and at J to 5 bases, leaving 14 bases not matched to a gene. CDR1 and CDR2 (germline): SGHVS, FNYEAQ. CDR3 length equals 16 residues. This CDR3 is CASRLEARGGQETQYF. DNA for the CDR3: TGTGCCAGCAGACTAGAGGCCCGGGGGGGGCAGGAGACCCAGTACTTC. Full variable domain (outside the CDR3, taken from reference TRBV7-6 and TRBJ2-5): GAGVSQSPRYKVTKRGQDVALRCDPISGHVSLYWYRQALGQGPEFLTYFNYEAQQDKSGLPNDRFSAERPEGSISTLTIQRTEQRDSAMYRCASRLEARGGQETQYFGPGTRLLVL.

CDR3 protein: CATHRGHEQYF. As DNA, the CDR3 is TGTGCCACCCACAGGGGCCACGAGCAGTACTTC. The J gene is TRBJ2-7, the V gene TRBV27, with 7 bases matching TRBD1. The CDR3 length is 11 residues. The germline V gene encodes CDR1 MNHEY and CDR2 SMNVEV (reference sequence). V shed 10 bases and J 5 bases; nucleotides not matched to a gene: 5.

The table lists this clone with a count of one. The CDR3 here is CASKRTDTTTNEKLFF. CDR3 nucleotides: TGTGCCAGCAAGAGGACAGATACAACAACTAATGAAAAACTGTTTTTT. The V gene is TRBV7-2, the J gene TRBJ1-4, with D possibly TRBD1 on 6 matching bases. V shed 7 bases and J shed 0 bases, with 15 bases lying between them. Per the germline V gene, CDR1 is SGHTA and CDR2 is FQGNSA. The CDR3 is 16 amino acids.

Only a few counts were recorded for this clone. V and J are TRBV30 and TRBJ1-5; weak D call: TRBD1 (5 bases). V dropped 0 bases and J dropped 6 bases, with 21 bases sitting between them. Germline CDR1 GTSNPN, CDR2 SVGIG (reference sequence). The CDR3 spans 17 residues. CDR3 region: CAWSVGGLWGLSQPQHF. The CDR3 nucleotides read TGTGCCTGGAGTGTTGGGGGTTTGTGGGGACTTAGTCAGCCCCAGCATTTT. The full variable domain, with the rest looked up from reference TRBV30 and TRBJ1-5, is SQTIHQWPATLVQPVGSPLSLECTVEGTSNPNLYWYRQAAGRGLQLLFYSVGIGQISSEVPQNLSASRPQDRQFILSSKKLLLSDSGFYLCAWSVGGLWGLSQPQHFGDGTRLSIL.

There are a few counts of this clone. As DNA, the CDR3 is TGTGCCATCAGTGAAGGTAGCGGTAGCTCCTACGAGCAGTACTTC. It codes for CAISEGSGSSYEQYF. The V and J genes are TRBV10-3 and TRBJ2-7; tentative D call: TRBD2 (6 bases). Per germline, CDR1 ENHRY and CDR2 SYGVKD. The V gene lost 3 bases and the J gene lost 0 bases, with 12 bases spanning the gap. The CDR3 runs to 15 residues.

The chain combines TRBV9 with TRBJ1-6, with D hard to call. The CDR3 covers 15 residues. V lost 3 bases and J 7 bases, leaving 14 bases between the germline ends. The germline gives CDR1 SGDLS, CDR2 YYNGEE. The CDR3 sequence: CASSGTREGNSPLHF. The CDR3 bases are TGTGCCAGCAGCGGTACACGGGAAGGGAATTCACCCCTCCACTTT. The full variable domain, its missing parts supplied by reference TRBV9 and TRBJ1-6, is DSGVTQTPKHLITATGQRVTLRCSPRSGDLSVYWYQQSLDQGLQFLIQYYNGEERAKGNILERFSAQQFPDLHSELNLSSLELGDSALYFCASSGTREGNSPLHFGNGTRLTVT.

This clone appeared once. CDR3 DNA: TGTGCCAGCAGCCCTAAGTACTACATGAACACTGAAGCTTTCTTT. Its protein is CASSPKYYMNTEAFF. The rearrangement joins TRBV3-1 (or the pseudogene TRBV3-2) to TRBJ1-1; D gene uncertain. V lost 4 bases and J 0 bases, leaving 12 bases between the germline ends. CDR3 length: 15 residues. Germline V gene lookup returns CDR1 LGHDT and CDR2 YNNKEL (reference sequence).

This chain connects TRBV9 to TRBJ2-3; 8 nucleotides align to TRBD2. The CDR3 runs 16 residues. Germline trimming cut 4 bases from V and 1 base from J; bases unmatched to any gene: 8. Per germline, CDR1 SGDLS and CDR2 YYNGEE. Here the CDR3 DNA reads TGTGCCAGCAGCCCCTTCGGGGGGGCCCGCACAGATACGCAGTATTTT. Protein: CASSPFGGARTDTQYF.

This clone was seen more than once but under ten times. This rearrangement joins TRBV2 to TRBJ1-4, with 9 positions matching TRBD1. The CDR3 contains 16 residues. J was trimmed by 1 base and V by 9 bases; bases with no gene match: 9. Germline V gene lookup returns CDR1 SNHLY and CDR2 FYNNEI. The CDR3 region has the DNA TGTGCCAGTCCGGGACAGGGCGTCCGAACTAATGAAAAACTGTTTTTT. Translating it yields CASPGQGVRTNEKLFF.

The chain carries TRBV29-1 and TRBJ1-3; 9 bases map to TRBD1. V dropped 4 bases and J dropped 0; count of bases not matched to a gene: 4. The CDR3 is 15 residues long. Germline loops: CDR1 SQVTM, CDR2 ANQGSEA. The CDR3 DNA reads TGCAGCGTTGGGGGGACAGGGAGCTCTGGAAACACCATATATTTT. It encodes CSVGGTGSSGNTIYF.

This chain joins TRBV30 and TRBJ2-7; a possible D gene is TRBD1 (7 bases). This CDR3 has 12 residues. The germline V gene has CDR1 GTSNPN and CDR2 SVGIG (reference sequence). Trimming removed 2 bases at V and 6 bases at J, with 11 bases between. CDR3 sequence reads: CAWSHQGGEQYF. The CDR3, as DNA: TGTGCCTGGAGTCATCAGGGGGGCGAGCAGTACTTC.

V usage is TRBV3-1 (or the pseudogene TRBV3-2) and J usage is TRBJ2-2, with D tentatively TRBD2 (5 bases). V shed 1 base and J shed 1 base, with 10 bases lying between them. The CDR3 is made up of 16 amino acids. The V gene's germline CDR1 is LGHDT and CDR2 YNNKEL (reference sequence). The CDR3 is CASSQGFGGNTGELFF. For the CDR3, the DNA is TGTGCCAGCAGCCAAGGTTTCGGAGGGAACACCGGGGAGCTGTTTTTT.